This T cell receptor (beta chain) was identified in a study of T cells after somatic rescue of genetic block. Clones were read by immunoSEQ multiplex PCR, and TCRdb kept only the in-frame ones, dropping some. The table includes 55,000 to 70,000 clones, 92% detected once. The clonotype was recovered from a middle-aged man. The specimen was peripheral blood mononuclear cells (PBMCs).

The CDR3 nucleotides read TGCGCCAGCAGCCAGTTAATCCGGGACAGGACATACTACACTGAAGCTTTCTTT. This encodes CASSQLIRDRTYYTEAFF. V and J are TRBV4-1 and TRBJ1-1, with TRBD1 identical over 8 bases. Looked up from germline, CDR1 is MGHRA and CDR2 is YSYEKL. This CDR3 is 18 amino acids long. V dropped 3 bases and J dropped 3; count of bases not matched to a gene: 15.